These 18 T cell receptor beta chains were sequenced from one sample in a study of radiation and T cells in renal cell carcinoma. Time point of the sample: baseline pretreatment blood. As to treatment: 15 Gy SBRT to primary tumor, nephrectomy 4 weeks later. Only in-frame clones appear in the TCRdb table, and some are missing; sequencing was by immunoSEQ multiplex PCR. Altogether more than 75,000 clones are present, 82% being singletons, with the ten largest covering 5% to 8%. Material: blood, obtained from a patient whose treatment included radiotherapy and nephrectomy. The receptors here all came from a man aged 55 to 70 with renal cell carcinoma.

This clone showed up just once. This rearrangement joins TRBV5-1 to TRBJ1-4, with D uncertain. Trimming pared 7 bases from V and 14 bases from J, leaving 24 bases between. CDR3 length: 14 residues. The V gene's germline CDR1 is SGHRS and CDR2 YFSETQ. CDR3 DNA: TGCGCCAGCGGGGAGGCACTCCTCCTAGTTAGGCTGTTTTTT. Its protein product is CASGEALLLVRLFF.

This chain joins TRBV2 and TRBJ2-5, with 7 bases matching TRBD2. The CDR3 is 14 residues long. V shed 8 bases and J 5 bases; nucleotides not matched to a gene: 11. Per the germline V gene, CDR1 is SNHLY and CDR2 is FYNNEI. The CDR3, as DNA: TGTGCCAGCCAAAGTAGGGAGGGATTGGAGACCCAGTACTTC. Translation gives CASQSREGLETQYF.

The CDR3 loop reads CASSSARDLSYNSPLHF. CDR3 nucleotides: TGTGCCAGCAGCTCAGCCCGGGACCTCTCCTATAATTCACCCCTCCACTTT. The chain joins TRBV5-6 to TRBJ1-6; D possibly corresponds to TRBD1 (5 bases). Germline assignment: CDR1 SGHDT and CDR2 YYEEEE. The CDR3 has 17 amino acids. The ends were cut back, 3 bases at V and 0 bases at J, with 13 bases in the middle.

J is TRBJ1-2 and V is TRBV5-6, with a possible D match to TRBD1 (5 bases). The V gene lost 2 bases and the J gene lost 8 bases, with 13 bases spanning the gap. Germline V gene sequence: CDR1 SGHDT, CDR2 YYEEEE. This CDR3 comprises 13 residues. This CDR3 reads CASSFGQGGGYTF. Here the CDR3 DNA reads TGTGCCAGCAGCTTCGGGCAGGGAGGCGGCTACACCTTC.

This clone was seen a few times. CDR3 nucleotide sequence: TGTGCCAGTAACGTTGGAGGGGGCGCAACAAACATTCAGTACTTC. The encoded protein is CASNVGGGATNIQYF. The chain recombines TRBV19 with TRBJ2-4; tentatively, D is TRBD1 (7 bases). The length of the CDR3 is 15 residues. V was cut by 7 bases and J by 6 bases, with 19 bases left in between. Per germline, CDR1 LNHDA and CDR2 SQIVND (reference sequence).

The chain links TRBV6-5 to TRBJ1-1; D call uncertain. CDR3 length: 12 amino acids. V was pared by 6 bases and J by 4 bases, with 9 bases between. Germline lookup yields CDR1 MNHEY and CDR2 SVGAGI. This CDR3 is CASSVLGTEAFF. The CDR3, as DNA: TGTGCCAGCAGCGTCCTAGGCACTGAAGCTTTCTTT.

Written as DNA, the CDR3 is TGTGCCAGCACTTCACGGGTGGGGGGGTCTGAAGCTTTCTTT. It yields the protein CASTSRVGGSEAFF. The genes are TRBV6-6 and TRBJ1-1, with a tentative D call TRBD1 (5 bases). CDR1 and CDR2 (germline): MNHNY, SVGAGI (reference sequence). With 7 bases removed from V and 6 bases from J, the gap between germline ends came to 18 bases. The CDR3 covers 14 residues.

This clone is medium-sized within its sample. V is TRBV27 and J is TRBJ1-4; tentative D call: TRBD1 (6 bases). The V end lost 6 bases, the J end lost 8 bases, and 13 bases lay between the germline ends. This CDR3 is 13 amino acids long. The germline gives CDR1 MNHEY, CDR2 SMNVEV (reference sequence). CDR3 in DNA: TGTGCCAGCAGGGGGACACAATACGAAAAACTGTTTTTT. Its protein product is CASRGTQYEKLFF.

The rearrangement links TRBV6-5 to TRBJ2-3; TRBD2 agrees at 7 bases. The CDR3 length is 14 residues. Trimming took 2 bases from V and 3 from J; bases not matched to a gene: 2. In germline, CDR1 is MNHEY, CDR2 SVGAGI. This CDR3 reads CASSYGRVTDTQYF. The CDR3 nucleotides are TGTGCCAGCAGTTACGGGAGGGTAACAGATACGCAGTATTTT.

The rearrangement joins TRBV4-2 to TRBJ2-3; tentatively, D is TRBD1 or TRBD2 (5 bases each). CDR3 length: 15 residues. Trimming stripped 6 bases from V and 0 bases from J, with 13 bases between. CDR1 LGHNA and CDR2 YNFKEQ come from the germline V gene. As DNA, the CDR3 is TGTGCCAGCAGAAAAGCGGACACGAGCACAGATACGCAGTATTTT. Its translation is CASRKADTSTDTQYF.

V usage is TRBV19 and J usage is TRBJ1-1; maybe TRBD1 (5 bases). This CDR3 contains 15 residues. In germline, CDR1 is LNHDA, CDR2 SQIVND (reference sequence). V dropped 3 bases and J dropped 2 bases, with 13 bases sitting between them. The CDR3 region has the DNA TGTGCCAGTAGTATTCTGGCCGGGGGAAACACTGAAGCTTTCTTT. Amino acids: CASSILAGGNTEAFF.

A few counts support this clone. The chain is built from TRBV15 and TRBJ1-2; D gene uncertain. The CDR3 consists of 14 residues. Germline loops: CDR1 LNHNV, CDR2 YYDKDF (reference sequence). Between the trimmed V and J ends, which lost 2 bases and 4 bases, there was a span of 11 bases. The chain's CDR3 is CATSRSRAGYGYTF. For the CDR3, the DNA is TGTGCCACCAGCAGATCGAGGGCTGGCTATGGCTACACCTTC.

This clone occurred once. DNA for the CDR3: TGTGCCAGCAGCCAACTAGCGGGAGAGCGCGAGCAGTACTTC. The encoded protein is CASSQLAGEREQYF. This chain joins TRBV7-9 and TRBJ2-7; TRBD2 agrees at 11 bases. Germline assignment: CDR1 SEHNR and CDR2 FQNEAQ (reference sequence). This CDR3 is 14 amino acids long. With 5 bases clipped from V and 6 bases from J, the junction kept 6 bases outside the gene matches.

The V gene is TRBV10-1, the J gene TRBJ2-1, with 7 bases aligning to TRBD1. Germline CDR1 and CDR2: WNHNN and SYGVQD (reference sequence). The CDR3 consists of 13 residues. Trimming at V came to 4 bases and at J to 6 bases, leaving 3 bases not matched to a gene. CDR3: CASSVNRGNEQFF. CDR3 nucleotides: TGCGCCAGCAGTGTGAACAGGGGCAATGAGCAGTTCTTC.

The rearrangement uses TRBV4-2 and TRBJ1-2; TRBD1 agrees at 10 bases. CDR1 and CDR2 from the germline V gene are LGHNA and YNFKEQ. Trimming cost V 2 bases and J 2 bases; bases outside gene matches: 2. This CDR3 has 15 residues. CDR3 sequence reads: CASSQRQGANYGYTF. The CDR3 DNA reads TGTGCCAGCAGCCAAAGACAGGGGGCGAACTATGGCTACACCTTC.

This chain uses TRBV5-1 with TRBJ2-2; TRBD2 matches at 11 bases. Germline CDR1 is SGHRS and CDR2 is YFSETQ. The CDR3 is 15 residues long. With V trimmed by 3 bases and J by 4 bases, 2 bases remained unmatched. CDR3 amino acids: CASSYGTSGTGELFF. In nucleotides, the CDR3 is TGCGCCAGCAGCTACGGGACTAGCGGCACCGGGGAGCTGTTTTTT.

This clone was seen more than once but under ten times. V gene TRBV6-1 combines with J gene TRBJ1-2, with D possibly TRBD1 on 5 matching bases. CDR1 is MNHNS and CDR2 is SASEGT in the germline V gene. Trimming cost V 5 bases and J 0 bases, with 10 bases left between them. This CDR3 is 14 amino acids long. CDR3 sequence: CASSPGPANYGYTF. The CDR3 DNA follows: TGTGCCAGCAGTCCAGGGCCTGCTAACTATGGCTACACCTTC.

The chain combines TRBV27 with TRBJ2-1; 7 bases map to TRBD2. The J segment lost 6 bases and the V segment lost 4 bases, leaving 9 bases of the junction unmatched. Germline CDR1 and CDR2: MNHEY and SMNVEV (reference sequence). The CDR3 is made up of 15 amino acids. The CDR3 region is CASSSLAVRGNEQFF. DNA for the CDR3: TGTGCCAGCAGTTCTCTAGCGGTTAGGGGCAATGAGCAGTTCTTC.